This is a list of T cell receptor beta chains from one sample in a study of T cell repertoires in cytomegalovirus infection. TCRdb used MiXCR to reprocess the reads, holding one entry per CDR3 protein. The sample yields some 180,000 distinct CDR3 sequences, about 17% seen once. The specimen was CD8+ T cells from PBMCs. These TCRs come from a human donor in good health (CMV status not recorded). Some clones in this sample may be carry-over from other donors' samples. CDR3s include the opening cysteine and the closing phenylalanine or tryptophan. The D gene is left open where the match is weak. Clone size is given for some rows only: seen once, a few or many times, or a class if the clone is expanded.

abundance: NA
v_gene: TRBV6-5
d_gene: NA
j_gene: TRBJ2-7
CDR3nt: TGTGCCAGCAGTTTCCTAGGGCAGGCCTACGAGCAGTACTTC
CDR3aa: CASSFLGQAYEQYF

abundance: few
v_gene: TRBV7-2
d_gene: NA
j_gene: TRBJ1-6
CDR3nt: TGTGCCAGCAGTCCCCGTCTTCAAGTCTCCTATAATTCACCCCTCCACTTT
CDR3aa: CASSPRLQVSYNSPLHF

abundance: NA
v_gene: TRBV28
d_gene: NA
j_gene: TRBJ2-7
CDR3nt: TGTGCCAGCAGTACATCTGGCGAGCAGTACTTC
CDR3aa: CASSTSGEQYF

abundance: many
v_gene: TRBV7-8
d_gene: TRBD1
j_gene: TRBJ2-7
CDR3nt: TGTGCCAGCAGCTTAGCGTTTAAGACAGGGGAGTACGGCTCCTACGAGCAGTACTTC
CDR3aa: CASSLAFKTGEYGSYEQYF

abundance: few
v_gene: TRBV2
d_gene: NA
j_gene: TRBJ2-3
CDR3nt: TGTGCCAGCCCAGGGGGGGTCACAGATACGCAGTATTTT
CDR3aa: CASPGGVTDTQYF

abundance: NA
v_gene: TRBV25-1
d_gene: NA
j_gene: TRBJ1-4
CDR3nt: TGTGCCAGCAGTGATCGAGGTTATAATGAAAAACTGTTTTTT
CDR3aa: CASSDRGYNEKLFF

abundance: NA
v_gene: TRBV7-2
d_gene: NA
j_gene: TRBJ2-7
CDR3nt: TGTGCCAGCAGCACCCCATACGAGCGGTACTTC
CDR3aa: CASSTPYERYF

abundance: few
v_gene: TRBV7-9
d_gene: NA
j_gene: TRBJ1-1
CDR3nt: TGTGCCACAAAAACTCGAACCCCCTTGCCTGAAGCTTTCTTT
CDR3aa: CATKTRTPLPEAFF

abundance: once
v_gene: TRBV29-1
d_gene: NA
j_gene: TRBJ1-2
CDR3nt: TGCAGCGTTGATTTCGCCACCCGTCGAGGGTATGGCTACACCTTC
CDR3aa: CSVDFATRRGYGYTF

abundance: few
v_gene: TRBV29-1
d_gene: NA
j_gene: TRBJ1-1
CDR3nt: TGCAGCGGAAATGATAATGGGCTGCAAGCTTTCTTT
CDR3aa: CSGNDNGLQAFF

abundance: few
v_gene: TRBV25-1
d_gene: NA
j_gene: TRBJ1-2
CDR3nt: TGTGCCAGCAGTCATGGTGACTATGGCTACACCTTC
CDR3aa: CASSHGDYGYTF

abundance: few
v_gene: TRBV25-1
d_gene: NA
j_gene: TRBJ2-3
CDR3nt: TGTGCCAGCAGTGAATGGGAGGGGGAACAGGGAGATACGCAGTATTTT
CDR3aa: CASSEWEGEQGDTQYF

abundance: NA
v_gene: TRBV2
d_gene: NA
j_gene: TRBJ1-2
CDR3nt: TGTGCCAGCAGCGAACAACCCGGGGGCAACTATGGCTACACCTTC
CDR3aa: CASSEQPGGNYGYTF

abundance: many
v_gene: TRBV7-8
d_gene: TRBD1
j_gene: TRBJ2-2
CDR3nt: TGTGCCAGCAGCCCCCCCCCGACAGGGGACGTTTATAGTAGCACCGGGGAGCTGTTTTTT
CDR3aa: CASSPPPTGDVYSSTGELFF

abundance: few
v_gene: TRBV29-1
d_gene: NA
j_gene: TRBJ1-2
CDR3nt: TGCAGCGTTGCAGGTCCCGCTAACTATGGCTACACCTTC
CDR3aa: CSVAGPANYGYTF

abundance: few
v_gene: TRBV14
d_gene: TRBD1
j_gene: TRBJ1-1
CDR3nt: TGTGCCAGCAGCACGTGGGGACAGCCTGAAGCTTTCTTT
CDR3aa: CASSTWGQPEAFF

abundance: few
v_gene: TRBV7-6
d_gene: NA
j_gene: TRBJ2-7
CDR3nt: TGTGCCAGCAGCCAAAGACAGAGCTCCTACGAGCAGTACTTC
CDR3aa: CASSQRQSSYEQYF

abundance: NA
v_gene: TRBV5-6
d_gene: NA
j_gene: TRBJ2-7
CDR3nt: TGTGCCAGCAGCTCCATCAGCTCCTACGAGCAGTACTTC
CDR3aa: CASSSISSYEQYF

abundance: few
v_gene: TRBV27
d_gene: TRBD1
j_gene: TRBJ2-7
CDR3nt: TGTGCCAGCAGTTTGACCCAGGGAGACAGGGATACCTACGAGCAGTACTTC
CDR3aa: CASSLTQGDRDTYEQYF

abundance: NA
v_gene: TRBV7-2
d_gene: TRBD1
j_gene: TRBJ1-5
CDR3nt: TGTGCCAGCAGCTCAGACAGGGTAGAGGATCAGCCCCAGCATTTT
CDR3aa: CASSSDRVEDQPQHF

abundance: few
v_gene: TRBV6-2/TRBV6-3
d_gene: TRBD1
j_gene: TRBJ2-1
CDR3nt: TGTGCCAGCAGTACAGACAGGGGGGTTTACAATGAGCAGTTCTTC
CDR3aa: CASSTDRGVYNEQFF

abundance: few
v_gene: TRBV7-2
d_gene: TRBD1
j_gene: TRBJ1-4
CDR3nt: TGTGCCAGCAGCGACCCGGGACAGGGGAATGAAAAACTGTTTTTT
CDR3aa: CASSDPGQGNEKLFF

abundance: NA
v_gene: TRBV12-3/TRBV12-4
d_gene: NA
j_gene: TRBJ1-4
CDR3nt: TGTGCCAGCAGGACCGACGGTGCGGGGGAAAAACTGTTTTTT
CDR3aa: CASRTDGAGEKLFF

abundance: few
v_gene: TRBV7-2
d_gene: NA
j_gene: TRBJ2-7
CDR3nt: TGTGCCAGCACCCCTCCAGGGGGGAGCTCCTACGAGCAGTACTTC
CDR3aa: CASTPPGGSSYEQYF

abundance: NA
v_gene: TRBV2
d_gene: NA
j_gene: TRBJ2-7
CDR3nt: TGTGCCAGTGAATTTCAAAGGGGGATGCGCTACGAGCAGTACTTC
CDR3aa: CASEFQRGMRYEQYF

abundance: NA
v_gene: TRBV18
d_gene: TRBD2
j_gene: TRBJ2-5
CDR3nt: TGTGCCAGCTCACCACGCGTGTGGGGACTAGCAGAAGAGACCCAGTACTTC
CDR3aa: CASSPRVWGLAEETQYF

abundance: NA
v_gene: TRBV29-1
d_gene: TRBD1
j_gene: TRBJ1-2
CDR3nt: TGCAGCGTTTCCGGGACAGGGGCTAACTATGGCTACACCTTC
CDR3aa: CSVSGTGANYGYTF

abundance: few
v_gene: TRBV7-2
d_gene: NA
j_gene: TRBJ1-1
CDR3nt: TGTGCCAGCACCTCGTGGGGGGGGAACACTGAAGCTTTCTTT
CDR3aa: CASTSWGGNTEAFF